This T cell receptor beta chain comes out of a study of blood T cell repertoires in COVID-19. About the research overall: COVID-19 samples collected from the United States, Italy and Spain covered acute and convalescent phases. T cells, B-cell-depleted T cells, or PBMCs provided the cDNA or gDNA that served as material.

Per the original data handling: Reference gene primers were amplified, and this amplification served to estimate nucleated cell counts. The method was immunoSEQ multiplex PCR; TCRdb's version includes in-frame clones alone and lacks a portion of them. V, J and clone size reflect that table, while D and trimming were determined from the DNA. Of approximately 150,000 clones detected, approximately 91% appear once; the ten largest clones hold roughly 5.3%. The CDR3 is made up of 14 amino acids. The V end was cut by 0 bases, the J end by 0 bases, with 6 bases between. Germline V gives CDR1 GTSNPN, CDR2 SVGIG (reference sequence). Seattle researchers signed up patients amid active infection and tracked them longitudinally.

Sequences were obtained from peripheral blood. The receptor's source is a man in his late teens or twenties with COVID-19, enrolled during active disease. This chain links TRBV30 with TRBJ2-1; a possible D gene is TRBD2 (6 bases). The CDR3 DNA sequence: TGTGCCTGGAGTGTTAGCGGCTCCTACAATGAGCAGTTCTTC. It is translated as CAWSVSGSYNEQFF.